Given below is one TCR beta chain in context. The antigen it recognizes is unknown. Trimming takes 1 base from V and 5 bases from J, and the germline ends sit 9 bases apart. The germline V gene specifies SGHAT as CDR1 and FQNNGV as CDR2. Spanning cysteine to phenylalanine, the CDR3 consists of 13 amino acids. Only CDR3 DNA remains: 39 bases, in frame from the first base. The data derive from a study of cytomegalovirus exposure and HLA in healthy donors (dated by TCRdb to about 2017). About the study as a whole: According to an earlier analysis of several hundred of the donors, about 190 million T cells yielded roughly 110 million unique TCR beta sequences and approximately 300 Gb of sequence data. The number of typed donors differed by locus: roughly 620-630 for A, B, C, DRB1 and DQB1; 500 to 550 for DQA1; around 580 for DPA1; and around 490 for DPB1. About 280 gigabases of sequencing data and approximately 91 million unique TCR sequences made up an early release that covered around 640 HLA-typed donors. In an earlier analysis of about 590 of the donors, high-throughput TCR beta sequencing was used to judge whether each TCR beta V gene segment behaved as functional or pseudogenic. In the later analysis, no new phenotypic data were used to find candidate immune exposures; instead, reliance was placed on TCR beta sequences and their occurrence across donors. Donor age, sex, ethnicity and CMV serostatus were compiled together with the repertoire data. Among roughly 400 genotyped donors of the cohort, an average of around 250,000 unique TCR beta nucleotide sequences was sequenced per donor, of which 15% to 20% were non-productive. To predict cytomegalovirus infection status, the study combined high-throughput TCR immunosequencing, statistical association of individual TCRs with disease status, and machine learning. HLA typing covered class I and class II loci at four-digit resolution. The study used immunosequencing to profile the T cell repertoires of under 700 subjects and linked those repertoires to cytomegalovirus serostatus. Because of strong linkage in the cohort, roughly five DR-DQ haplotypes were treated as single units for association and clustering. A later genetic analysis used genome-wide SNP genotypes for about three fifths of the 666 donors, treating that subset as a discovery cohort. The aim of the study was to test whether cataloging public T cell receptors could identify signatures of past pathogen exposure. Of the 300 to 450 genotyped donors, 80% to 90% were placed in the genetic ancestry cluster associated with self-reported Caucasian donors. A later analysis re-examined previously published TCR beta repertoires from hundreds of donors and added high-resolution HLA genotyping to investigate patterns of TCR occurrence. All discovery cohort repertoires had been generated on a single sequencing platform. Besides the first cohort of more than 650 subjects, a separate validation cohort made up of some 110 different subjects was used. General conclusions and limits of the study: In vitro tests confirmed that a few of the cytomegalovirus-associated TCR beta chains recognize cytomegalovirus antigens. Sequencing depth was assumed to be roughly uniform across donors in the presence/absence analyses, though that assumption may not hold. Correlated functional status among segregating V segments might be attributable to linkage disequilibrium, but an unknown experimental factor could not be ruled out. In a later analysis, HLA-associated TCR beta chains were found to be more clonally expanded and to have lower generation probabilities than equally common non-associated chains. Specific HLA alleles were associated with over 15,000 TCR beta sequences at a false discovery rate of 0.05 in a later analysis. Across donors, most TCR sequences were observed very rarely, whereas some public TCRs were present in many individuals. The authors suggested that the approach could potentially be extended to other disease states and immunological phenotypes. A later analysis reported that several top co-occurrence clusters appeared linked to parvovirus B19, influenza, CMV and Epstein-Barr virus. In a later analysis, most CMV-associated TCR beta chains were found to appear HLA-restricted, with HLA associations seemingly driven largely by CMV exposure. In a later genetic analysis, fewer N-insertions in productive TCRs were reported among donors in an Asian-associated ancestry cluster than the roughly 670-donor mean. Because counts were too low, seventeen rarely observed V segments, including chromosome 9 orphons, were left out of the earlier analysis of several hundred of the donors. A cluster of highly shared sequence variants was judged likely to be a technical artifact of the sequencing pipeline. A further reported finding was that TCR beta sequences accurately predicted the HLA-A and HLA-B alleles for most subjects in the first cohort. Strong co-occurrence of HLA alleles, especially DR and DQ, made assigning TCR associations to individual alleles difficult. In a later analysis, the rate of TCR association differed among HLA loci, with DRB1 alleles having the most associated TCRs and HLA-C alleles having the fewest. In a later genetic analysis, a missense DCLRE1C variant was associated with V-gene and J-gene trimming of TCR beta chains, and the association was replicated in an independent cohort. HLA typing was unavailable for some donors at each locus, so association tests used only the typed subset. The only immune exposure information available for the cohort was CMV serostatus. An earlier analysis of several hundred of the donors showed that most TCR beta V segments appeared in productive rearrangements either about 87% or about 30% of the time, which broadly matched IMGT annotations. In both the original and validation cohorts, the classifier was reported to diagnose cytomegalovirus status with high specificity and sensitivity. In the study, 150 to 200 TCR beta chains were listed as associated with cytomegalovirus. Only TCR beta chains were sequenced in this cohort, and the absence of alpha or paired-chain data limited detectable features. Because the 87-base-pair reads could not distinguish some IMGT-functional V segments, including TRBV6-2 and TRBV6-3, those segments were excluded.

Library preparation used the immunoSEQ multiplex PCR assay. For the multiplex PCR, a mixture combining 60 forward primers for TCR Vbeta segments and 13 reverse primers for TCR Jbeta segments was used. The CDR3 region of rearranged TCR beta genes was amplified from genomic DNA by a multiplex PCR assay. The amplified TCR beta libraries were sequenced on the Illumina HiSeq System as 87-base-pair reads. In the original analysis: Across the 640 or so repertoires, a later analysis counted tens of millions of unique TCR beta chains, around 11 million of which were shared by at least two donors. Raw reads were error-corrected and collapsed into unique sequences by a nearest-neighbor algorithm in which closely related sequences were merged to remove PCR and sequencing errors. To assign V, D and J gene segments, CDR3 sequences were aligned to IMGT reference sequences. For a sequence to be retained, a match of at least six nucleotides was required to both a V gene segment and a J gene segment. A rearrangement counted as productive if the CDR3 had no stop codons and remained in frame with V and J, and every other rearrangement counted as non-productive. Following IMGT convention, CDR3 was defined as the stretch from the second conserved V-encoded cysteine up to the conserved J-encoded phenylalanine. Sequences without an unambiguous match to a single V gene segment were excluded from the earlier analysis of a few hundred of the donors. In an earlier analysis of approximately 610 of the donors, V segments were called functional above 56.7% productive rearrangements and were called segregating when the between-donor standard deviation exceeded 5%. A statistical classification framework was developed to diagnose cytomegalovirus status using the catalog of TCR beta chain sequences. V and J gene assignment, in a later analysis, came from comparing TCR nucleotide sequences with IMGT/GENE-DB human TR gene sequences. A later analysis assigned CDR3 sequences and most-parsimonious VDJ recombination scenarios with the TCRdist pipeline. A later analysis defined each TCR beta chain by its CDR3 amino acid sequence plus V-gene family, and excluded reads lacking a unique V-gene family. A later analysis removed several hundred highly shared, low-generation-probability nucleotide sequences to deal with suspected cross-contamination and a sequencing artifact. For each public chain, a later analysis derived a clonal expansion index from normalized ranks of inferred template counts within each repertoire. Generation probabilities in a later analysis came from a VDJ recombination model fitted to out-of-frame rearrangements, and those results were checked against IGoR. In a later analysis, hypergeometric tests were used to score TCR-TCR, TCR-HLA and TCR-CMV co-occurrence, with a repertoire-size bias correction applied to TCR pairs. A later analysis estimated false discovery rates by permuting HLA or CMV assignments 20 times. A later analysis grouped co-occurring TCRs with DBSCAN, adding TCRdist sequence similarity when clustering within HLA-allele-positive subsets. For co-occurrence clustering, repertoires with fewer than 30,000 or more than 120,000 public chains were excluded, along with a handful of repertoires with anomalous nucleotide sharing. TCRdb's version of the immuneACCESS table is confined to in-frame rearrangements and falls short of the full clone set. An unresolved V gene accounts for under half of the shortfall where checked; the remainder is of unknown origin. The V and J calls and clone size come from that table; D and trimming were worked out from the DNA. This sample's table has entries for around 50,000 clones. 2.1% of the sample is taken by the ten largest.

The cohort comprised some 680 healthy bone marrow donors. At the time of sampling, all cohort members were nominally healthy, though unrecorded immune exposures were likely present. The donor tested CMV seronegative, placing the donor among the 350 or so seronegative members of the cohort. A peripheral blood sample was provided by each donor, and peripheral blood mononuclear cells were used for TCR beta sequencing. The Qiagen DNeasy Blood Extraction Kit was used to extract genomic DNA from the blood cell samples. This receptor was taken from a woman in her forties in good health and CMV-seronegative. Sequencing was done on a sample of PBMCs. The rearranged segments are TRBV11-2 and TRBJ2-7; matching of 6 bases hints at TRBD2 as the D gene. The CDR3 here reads CASSLGGGNEQYF. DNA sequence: TGTGCCAGCAGCTTAGGGGGCGGGAACGAGCAGTACTTC.